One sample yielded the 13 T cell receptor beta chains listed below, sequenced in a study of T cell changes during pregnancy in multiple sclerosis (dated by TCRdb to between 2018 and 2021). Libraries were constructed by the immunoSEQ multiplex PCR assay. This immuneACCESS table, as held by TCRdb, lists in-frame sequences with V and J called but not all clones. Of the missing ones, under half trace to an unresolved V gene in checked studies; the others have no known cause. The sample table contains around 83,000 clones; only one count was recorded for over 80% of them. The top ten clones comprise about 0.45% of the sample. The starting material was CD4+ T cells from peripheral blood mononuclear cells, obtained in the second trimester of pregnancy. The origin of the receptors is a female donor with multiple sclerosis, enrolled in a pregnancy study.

The CDR3 bases are TGTGCCAGCAGTGTGGGGGACAGGGACACAGATACGCAGTATTTT. Translating it yields CASSVGDRDTDTQYF. The V call is TRBV25-1, the J call TRBJ2-3; 9 bases line up with TRBD1. This CDR3 comprises 15 residues. J lost 2 bases, V lost 4 bases, and 4 bases had no gene match. The germline V gene has CDR1 MGHDK and CDR2 SYGVNS.

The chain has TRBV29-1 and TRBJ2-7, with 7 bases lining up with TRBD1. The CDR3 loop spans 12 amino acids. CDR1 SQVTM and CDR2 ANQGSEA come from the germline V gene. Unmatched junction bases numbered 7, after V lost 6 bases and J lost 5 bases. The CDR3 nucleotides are TGCAGCGTCCCAGGGACAGTCAACGAGCAGTACTTC. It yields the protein CSVPGTVNEQYF.

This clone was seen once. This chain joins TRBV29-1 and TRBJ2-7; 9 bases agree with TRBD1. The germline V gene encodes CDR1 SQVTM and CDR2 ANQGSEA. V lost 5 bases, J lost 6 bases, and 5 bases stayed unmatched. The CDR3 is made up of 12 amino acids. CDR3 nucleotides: TGCAGCGTTACAGGGGGCCCGGGCGAGCAGTACTTC. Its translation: CSVTGGPGEQYF.

The CDR3 spells CASSLFEGAYNEQFF. CDR3 coding DNA: TGTGCCAGCAGCTTATTTGAGGGAGCCTACAATGAGCAGTTCTTC. The chain employs TRBV7-6 and TRBJ2-1; the D gene is possibly TRBD2 (5 bases). Germline V gives CDR1 SGHVS, CDR2 FNYEAQ. This CDR3 is 15 amino acids long. Trimming took 2 bases from V and 2 from J, leaving 10 bases between them.

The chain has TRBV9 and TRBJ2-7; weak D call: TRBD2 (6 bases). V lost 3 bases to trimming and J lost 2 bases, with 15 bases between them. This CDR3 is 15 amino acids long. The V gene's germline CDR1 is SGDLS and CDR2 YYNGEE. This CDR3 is CASSADRDWAYEQYF. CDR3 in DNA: TGTGCCAGCAGCGCAGACCGGGACTGGGCCTACGAGCAGTACTTC.

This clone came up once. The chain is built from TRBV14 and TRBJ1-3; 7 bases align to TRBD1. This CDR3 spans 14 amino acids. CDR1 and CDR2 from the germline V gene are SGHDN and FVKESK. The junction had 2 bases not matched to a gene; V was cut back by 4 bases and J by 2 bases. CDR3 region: CASSPQGTGNTIYF. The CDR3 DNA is TGTGCCAGCAGCCCACAGGGGACTGGAAACACCATATATTTT.

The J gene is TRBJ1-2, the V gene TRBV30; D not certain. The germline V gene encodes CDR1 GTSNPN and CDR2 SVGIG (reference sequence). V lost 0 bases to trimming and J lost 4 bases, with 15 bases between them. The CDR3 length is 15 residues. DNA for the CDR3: TGTGCCTGGAGTGTAGGAGGACGTGCTGCCTATGGCTACACCTTC. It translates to CAWSVGGRAAYGYTF.

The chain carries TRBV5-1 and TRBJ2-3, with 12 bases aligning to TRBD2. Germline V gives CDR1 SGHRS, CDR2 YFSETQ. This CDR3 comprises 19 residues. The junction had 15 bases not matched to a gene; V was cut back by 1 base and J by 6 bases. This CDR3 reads CASSLPLAGGNHDRDTQYF. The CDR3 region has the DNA TGCGCCAGCAGCTTGCCCCTAGCGGGGGGGAATCATGACCGGGATACGCAGTATTTT. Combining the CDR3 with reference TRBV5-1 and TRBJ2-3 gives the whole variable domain KAGVTQTPRYLIKTRGQQVTLSCSPISGHRSVSWYQQTPGQGLQFLFEYFSETQRNKGNFPGRFSGRQFSNSRSEMNVSTLELGDSALYLCASSLPLAGGNHDRDTQYFGPGTRLTVL.

Here the CDR3 reads CAWSREQGAYGYTF. Written as DNA, the CDR3 is TGTGCCTGGAGTAGAGAGCAGGGGGCCTATGGCTACACCTTC. The chain joins TRBV30 to TRBJ1-2; TRBD1 matches 8 bases. Germline loops: CDR1 GTSNPN, CDR2 SVGIG (reference sequence). The V and J ends lost 2 bases and 4 bases, in that order; junction bases with no gene match: 6. The CDR3 contains 14 residues.

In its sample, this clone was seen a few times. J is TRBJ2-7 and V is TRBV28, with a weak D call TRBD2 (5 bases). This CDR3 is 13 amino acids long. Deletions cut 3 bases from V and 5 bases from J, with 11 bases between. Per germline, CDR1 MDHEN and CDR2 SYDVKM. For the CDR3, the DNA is TGTGCCAGCAGTTTGGACTGGCTGGACGAGCAGTACTTC. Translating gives CASSLDWLDEQYF.

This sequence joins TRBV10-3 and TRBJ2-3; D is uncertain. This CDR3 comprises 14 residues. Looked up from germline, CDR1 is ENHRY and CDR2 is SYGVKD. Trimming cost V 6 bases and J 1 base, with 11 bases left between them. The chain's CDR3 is CAISILDRTDTQYF. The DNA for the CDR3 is TGTGCCATCAGCATTTTAGATCGCACAGATACGCAGTATTTT.

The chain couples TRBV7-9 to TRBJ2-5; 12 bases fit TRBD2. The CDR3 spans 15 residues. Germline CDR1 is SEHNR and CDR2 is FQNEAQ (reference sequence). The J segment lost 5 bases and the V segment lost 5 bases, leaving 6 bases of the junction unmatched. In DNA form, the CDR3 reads TGTGCCAGCAGCCCACTAGCGGGGGGTCGGGAGACCCAGTACTTC. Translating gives CASSPLAGGRETQYF.

The CDR3 loop is CASRRDREPSYEQYF. The CDR3 nucleotides read TGTGCCAGCAGACGAGACAGGGAGCCCTCCTACGAGCAGTACTTC. The chain has TRBV11-3 and TRBJ2-7, with 7 nucleotides matching TRBD1. The V segment lost 6 bases and the J segment 0 bases; nucleotides outside the gene matches: 8. Per the germline V gene, CDR1 is SGHNT and CDR2 is YENEEA. CDR3 length equals 15 residues.